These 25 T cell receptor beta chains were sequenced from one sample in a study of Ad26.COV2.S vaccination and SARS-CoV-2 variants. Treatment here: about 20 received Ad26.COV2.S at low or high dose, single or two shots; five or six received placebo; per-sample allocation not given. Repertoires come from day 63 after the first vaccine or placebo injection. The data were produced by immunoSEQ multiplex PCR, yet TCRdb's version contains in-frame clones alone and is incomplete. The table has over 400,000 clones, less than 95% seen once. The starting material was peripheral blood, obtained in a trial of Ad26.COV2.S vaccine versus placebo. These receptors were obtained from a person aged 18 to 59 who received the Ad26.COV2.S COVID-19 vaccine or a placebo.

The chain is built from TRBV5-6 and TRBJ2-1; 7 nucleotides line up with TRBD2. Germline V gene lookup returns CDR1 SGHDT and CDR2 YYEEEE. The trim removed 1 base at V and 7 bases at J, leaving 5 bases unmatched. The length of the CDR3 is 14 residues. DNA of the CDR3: TGTGCCAGCAGCTTGCTACTAGCGAGGAATGAGCAGTTCTTC. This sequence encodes CASSLLLARNEQFF. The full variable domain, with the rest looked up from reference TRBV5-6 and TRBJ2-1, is DAGVTQSPTHLIKTRGQQVTLRCSPKSGHDTVSWYQQALGQGPQFIFQYYEEEERQRGNFPDRFSGHQFPNYSSELNVNALLLGDSALYLCASSLLLARNEQFFGPGTRLTVL.

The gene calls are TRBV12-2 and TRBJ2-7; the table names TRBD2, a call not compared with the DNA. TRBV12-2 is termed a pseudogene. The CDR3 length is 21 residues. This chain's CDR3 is CASRLAFRVGLAGGPQGEQYF. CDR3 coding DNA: TGTGCAAGTCGCTTAGCGTTCAGAGTCGGACTAGCGGGAGGGCCGCAGGGGGAGCAGTACTTC.

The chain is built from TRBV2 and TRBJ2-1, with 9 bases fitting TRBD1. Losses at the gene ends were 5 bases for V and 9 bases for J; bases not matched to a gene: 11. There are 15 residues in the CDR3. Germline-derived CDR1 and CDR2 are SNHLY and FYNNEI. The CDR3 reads CASSSGTGSMGEQFF. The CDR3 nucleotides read TGTGCCAGCAGTTCCGGGACAGGGTCGATGGGTGAGCAGTTCTTC.

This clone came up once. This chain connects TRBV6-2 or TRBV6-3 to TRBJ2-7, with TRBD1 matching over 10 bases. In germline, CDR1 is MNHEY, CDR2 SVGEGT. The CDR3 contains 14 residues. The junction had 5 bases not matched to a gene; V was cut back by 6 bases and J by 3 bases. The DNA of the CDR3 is TGTGCCAGCAGCCAGACAGGGGGCCTCTACGAGCAGTACTTC. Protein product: CASSQTGGLYEQYF.

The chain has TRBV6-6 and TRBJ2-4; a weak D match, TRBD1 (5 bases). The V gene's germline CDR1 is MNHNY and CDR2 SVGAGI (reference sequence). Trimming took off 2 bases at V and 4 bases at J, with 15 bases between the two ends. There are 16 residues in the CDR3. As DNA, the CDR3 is TGTGCCAGCAGTTACGGGGCGGCCAGATCGAAAAACATTCAGTACTTC. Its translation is CASSYGAARSKNIQYF.

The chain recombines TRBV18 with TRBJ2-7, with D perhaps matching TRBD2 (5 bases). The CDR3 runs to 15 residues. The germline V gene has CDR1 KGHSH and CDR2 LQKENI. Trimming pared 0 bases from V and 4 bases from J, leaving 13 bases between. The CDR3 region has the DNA TGTGCCAGCTCACCACCGAGGGTAAGCTGGTACGAGCAGTACTTC. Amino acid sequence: CASSPPRVSWYEQYF.

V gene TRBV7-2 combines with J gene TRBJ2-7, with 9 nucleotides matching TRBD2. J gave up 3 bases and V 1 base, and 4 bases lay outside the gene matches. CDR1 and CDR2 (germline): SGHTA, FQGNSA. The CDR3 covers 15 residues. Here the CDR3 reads CASSLGVSGSYEQYF. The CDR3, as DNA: TGTGCCAGCAGCTTAGGTGTTAGCGGGAGCTACGAGCAGTACTTC.

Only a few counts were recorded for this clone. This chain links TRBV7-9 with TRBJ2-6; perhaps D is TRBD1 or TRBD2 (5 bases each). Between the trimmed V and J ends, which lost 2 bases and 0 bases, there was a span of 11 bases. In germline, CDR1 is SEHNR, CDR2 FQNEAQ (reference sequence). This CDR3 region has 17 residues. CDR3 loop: CASSLRGSHSGANVLTF. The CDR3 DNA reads TGTGCCAGCAGCTTACGGGGCAGCCACTCTGGGGCCAACGTCCTGACTTTC.

The chain's CDR3 is CASSPMGSLTDTQYF. Written as DNA, the CDR3 is TGTGCCAGCAGCCCTATGGGGAGCCTCACAGATACGCAGTATTTT. This rearrangement joins TRBV25-1 to TRBJ2-3, with a weak D call TRBD2 (5 bases). This CDR3 comprises 15 residues. V was cut by 6 bases and J by 2 bases, with 15 bases left in between. Germline assignment: CDR1 MGHDK and CDR2 SYGVNS. Together with reference TRBV25-1 and TRBJ2-3, the CDR3 gives the full variable domain: EADIYQTPRYLVIGTGKKITLECSQTMGHDKMYWYQQDPGMELHLIHYSYGVNSTEKGDLSSESTVSRIRTEHFPLTLESARPSHTSQYLCASSPMGSLTDTQYFGPGTRLTVL.

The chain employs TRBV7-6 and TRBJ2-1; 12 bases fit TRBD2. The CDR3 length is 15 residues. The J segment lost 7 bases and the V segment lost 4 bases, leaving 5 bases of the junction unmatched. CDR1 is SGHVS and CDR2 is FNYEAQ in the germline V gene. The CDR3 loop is CASSSTSGRSNEQFF. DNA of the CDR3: TGTGCCAGCAGCTCGACTAGCGGGAGATCTAATGAGCAGTTCTTC.

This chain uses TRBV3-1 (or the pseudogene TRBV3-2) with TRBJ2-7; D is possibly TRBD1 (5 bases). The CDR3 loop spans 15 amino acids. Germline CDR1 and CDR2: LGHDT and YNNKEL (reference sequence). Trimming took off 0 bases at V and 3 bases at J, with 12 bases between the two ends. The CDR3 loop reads CASSQDVGQLYEQYF. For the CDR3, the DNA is TGTGCCAGCAGCCAAGATGTGGGGCAGCTCTACGAGCAGTACTTC.

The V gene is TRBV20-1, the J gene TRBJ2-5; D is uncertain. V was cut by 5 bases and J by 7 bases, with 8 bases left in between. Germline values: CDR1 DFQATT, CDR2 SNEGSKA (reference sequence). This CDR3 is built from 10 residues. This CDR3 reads CSAWAGTQYF. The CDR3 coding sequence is TGCAGTGCTTGGGCCGGGACCCAGTACTTC.

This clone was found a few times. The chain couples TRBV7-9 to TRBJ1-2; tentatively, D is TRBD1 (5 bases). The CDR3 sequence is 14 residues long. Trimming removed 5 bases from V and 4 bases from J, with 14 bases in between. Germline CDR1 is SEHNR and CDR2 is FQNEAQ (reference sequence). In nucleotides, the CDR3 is TGTGCCAGCAGCCCGTCGGGGGATTTCTATGGCTACACCTTC. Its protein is CASSPSGDFYGYTF.

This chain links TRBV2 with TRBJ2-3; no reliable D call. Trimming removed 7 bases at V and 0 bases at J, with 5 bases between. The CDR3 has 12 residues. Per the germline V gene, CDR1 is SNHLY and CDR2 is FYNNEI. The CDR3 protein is CASKASTDTQYF. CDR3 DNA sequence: TGTGCCAGCAAAGCTAGCACAGATACGCAGTATTTT.

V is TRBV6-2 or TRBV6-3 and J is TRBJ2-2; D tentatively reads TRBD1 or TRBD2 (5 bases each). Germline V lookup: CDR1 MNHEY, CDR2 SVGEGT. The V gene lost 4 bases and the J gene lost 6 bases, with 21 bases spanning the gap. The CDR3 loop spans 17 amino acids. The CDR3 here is CASSSGTTPRSSGELFF. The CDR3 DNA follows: TGTGCCAGCAGTTCAGGGACCACCCCACGAAGCTCCGGGGAGCTGTTTTTT.

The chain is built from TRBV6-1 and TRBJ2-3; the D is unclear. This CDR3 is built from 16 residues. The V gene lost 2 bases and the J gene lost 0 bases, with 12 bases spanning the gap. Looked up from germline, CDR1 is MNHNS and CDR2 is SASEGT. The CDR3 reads CASSEFDFFSTDTQYF. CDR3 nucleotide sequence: TGTGCCAGCAGTGAATTCGACTTTTTTAGCACAGATACGCAGTATTTT.

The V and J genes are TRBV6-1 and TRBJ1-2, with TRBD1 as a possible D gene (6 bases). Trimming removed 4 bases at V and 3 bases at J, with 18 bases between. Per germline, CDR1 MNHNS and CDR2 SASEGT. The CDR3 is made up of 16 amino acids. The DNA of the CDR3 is TGTGCCAGCAGTGCCGACAGGCCACCGAGGGACTATGGCTACACCTTC. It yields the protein CASSADRPPRDYGYTF.

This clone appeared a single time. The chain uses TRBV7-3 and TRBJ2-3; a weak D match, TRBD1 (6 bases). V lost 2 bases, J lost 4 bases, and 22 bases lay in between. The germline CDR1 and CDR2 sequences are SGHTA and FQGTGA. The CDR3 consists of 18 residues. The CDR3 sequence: CASSLRGHHSKGADTQYF. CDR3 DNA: TGTGCCAGCAGCTTACGGGGACACCACTCCAAAGGGGCAGATACGCAGTATTTT.

In DNA, the CDR3 is TGCAGCGTAGGGACAGGGATTGATAGGGAGCAGTACTTC. Translation: CSVGTGIDREQYF. V and J are TRBV29-1 and TRBJ2-7, with 9 positions matching TRBD1. Unmatched junction bases numbered 10, after V lost 6 bases and J lost 7 bases. The CDR3 runs to 13 residues. Germline-derived CDR1 and CDR2 are SQVTM and ANQGSEA.

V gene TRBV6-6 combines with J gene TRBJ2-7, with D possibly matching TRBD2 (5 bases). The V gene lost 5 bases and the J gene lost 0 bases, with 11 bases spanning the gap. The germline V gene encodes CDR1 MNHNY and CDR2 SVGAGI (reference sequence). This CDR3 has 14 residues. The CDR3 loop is CASSLVRGSYEQYF. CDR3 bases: TGTGCCAGCAGTCTGGTTCGGGGCTCCTACGAGCAGTACTTC.

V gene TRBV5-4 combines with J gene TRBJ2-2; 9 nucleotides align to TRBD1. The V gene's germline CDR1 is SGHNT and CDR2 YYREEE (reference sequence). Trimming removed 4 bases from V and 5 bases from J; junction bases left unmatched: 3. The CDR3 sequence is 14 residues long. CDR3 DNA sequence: TGTGCCAGCAGCCCAGGGACAGGGACCGGGGAGCTGTTTTTT. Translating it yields CASSPGTGTGELFF.

CDR3 coding DNA: TGTGCCAGCAGTTTGGGGTCCGGGGGCGCTTACAATGAGCAGTTCTTC. As protein: CASSLGSGGAYNEQFF. The chain couples TRBV6-5 to TRBJ2-1, with D perhaps given as TRBD1 or TRBD2 (6 bases each). CDR1 is MNHEY, CDR2 SVGAGI, per germline. The CDR3 totals 16 residues. V lost 4 bases and J lost 4, with 17 bases in between.

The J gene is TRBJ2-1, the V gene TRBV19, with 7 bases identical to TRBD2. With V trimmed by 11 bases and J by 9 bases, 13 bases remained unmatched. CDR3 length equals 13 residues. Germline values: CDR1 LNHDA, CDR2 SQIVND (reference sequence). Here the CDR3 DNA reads TGTGCCTCCGGGAACGAGCGGGATAGTGAGCAGTTCTTC. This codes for CASGNERDSEQFF.

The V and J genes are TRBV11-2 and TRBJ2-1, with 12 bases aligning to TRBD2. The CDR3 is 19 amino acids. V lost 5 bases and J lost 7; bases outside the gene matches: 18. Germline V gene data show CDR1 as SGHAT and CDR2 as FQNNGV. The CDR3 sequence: CASSAHETSGSPPRNEQFF. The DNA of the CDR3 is TGTGCCAGCAGCGCGCATGAGACTAGCGGGAGTCCCCCGCGGAATGAGCAGTTCTTC.

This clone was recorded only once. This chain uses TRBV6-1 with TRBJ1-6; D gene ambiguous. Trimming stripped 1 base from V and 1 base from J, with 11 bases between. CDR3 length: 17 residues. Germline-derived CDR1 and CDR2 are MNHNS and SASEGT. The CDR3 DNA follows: TGTGCCAGCAGTGAAGGGGGAGTTTGGTCCTATAATTCACCCCTCCACTTT. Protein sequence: CASSEGGVWSYNSPLHF.